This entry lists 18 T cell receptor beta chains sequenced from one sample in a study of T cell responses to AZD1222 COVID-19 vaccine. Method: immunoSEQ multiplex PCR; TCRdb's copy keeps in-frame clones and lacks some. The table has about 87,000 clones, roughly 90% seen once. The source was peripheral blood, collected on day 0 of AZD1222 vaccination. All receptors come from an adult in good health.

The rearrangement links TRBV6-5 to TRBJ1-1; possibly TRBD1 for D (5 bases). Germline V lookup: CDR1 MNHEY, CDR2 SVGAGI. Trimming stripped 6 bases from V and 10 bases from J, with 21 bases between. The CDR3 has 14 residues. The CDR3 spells CASRDAGRSGGAFF. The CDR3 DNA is TGTGCCAGCAGGGACGCAGGGAGAAGCGGTGGAGCTTTCTTT.

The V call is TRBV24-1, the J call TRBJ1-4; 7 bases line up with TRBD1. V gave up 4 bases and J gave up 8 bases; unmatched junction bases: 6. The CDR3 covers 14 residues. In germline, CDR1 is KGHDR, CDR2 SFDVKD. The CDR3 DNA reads TGTGCCACCAGTGACCCCGGGACAGTGGAAAAACTGTTTTTT. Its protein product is CATSDPGTVEKLFF.

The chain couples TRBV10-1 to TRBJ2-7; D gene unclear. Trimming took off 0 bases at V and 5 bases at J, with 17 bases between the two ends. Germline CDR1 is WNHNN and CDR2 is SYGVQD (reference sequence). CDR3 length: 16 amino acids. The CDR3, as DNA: TGCGCCAGCAGTGAGTCAATCAGGAAGGTTCTGAACGAGCAGTACTTC. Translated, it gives CASSESIRKVLNEQYF.

The CDR3 loop is CASSLRQAYNSPLHF. The CDR3, as DNA: TGTGCCAGCAGTCTAAGACAGGCCTATAATTCACCCCTCCACTTT. The chain is built from TRBV28 and TRBJ1-6, with D possibly being TRBD1 (6 bases). Germline V gene sequence: CDR1 MDHEN, CDR2 SYDVKM. V shed 5 bases and J shed 2 bases, with 10 bases lying between them. CDR3 length: 15 amino acids.

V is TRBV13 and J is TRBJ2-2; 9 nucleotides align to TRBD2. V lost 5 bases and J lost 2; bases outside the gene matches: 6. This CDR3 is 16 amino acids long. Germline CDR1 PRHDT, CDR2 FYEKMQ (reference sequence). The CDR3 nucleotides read TGTGCCAGCAGCACCCGACTAGCGGCAAACACCGGGGAGCTGTTTTTT. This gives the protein CASSTRLAANTGELFF.

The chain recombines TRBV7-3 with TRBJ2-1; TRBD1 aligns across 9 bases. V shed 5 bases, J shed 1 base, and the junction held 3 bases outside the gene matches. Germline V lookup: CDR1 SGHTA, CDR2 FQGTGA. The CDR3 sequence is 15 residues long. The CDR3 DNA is TGTGCCAGCAGCAAGGGACAGGGATCCTACAATGAGCAGTTCTTC. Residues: CASSKGQGSYNEQFF.

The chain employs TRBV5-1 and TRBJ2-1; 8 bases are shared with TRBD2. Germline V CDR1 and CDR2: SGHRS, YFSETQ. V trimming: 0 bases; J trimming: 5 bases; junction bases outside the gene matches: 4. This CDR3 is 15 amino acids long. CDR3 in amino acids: CASSLVAGPNNEQFF. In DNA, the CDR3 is TGCGCCAGCAGCTTGGTAGCGGGGCCTAACAATGAGCAGTTCTTC. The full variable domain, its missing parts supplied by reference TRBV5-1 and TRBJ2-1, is KAGVTQTPRYLIKTRGQQVTLSCSPISGHRSVSWYQQTPGQGLQFLFEYFSETQRNKGNFPGRFSGRQFSNSRSEMNVSTLELGDSALYLCASSLVAGPNNEQFFGPGTRLTVL.

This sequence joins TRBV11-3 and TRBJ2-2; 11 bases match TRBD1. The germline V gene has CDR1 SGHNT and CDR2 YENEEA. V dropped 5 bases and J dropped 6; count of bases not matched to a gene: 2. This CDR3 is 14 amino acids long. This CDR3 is CASSPGQGAGELFF. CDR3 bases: TGTGCCAGCAGCCCGGGACAGGGGGCCGGGGAGCTGTTTTTT. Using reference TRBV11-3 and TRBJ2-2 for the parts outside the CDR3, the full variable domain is EAGVVQSPRYKIIEKKQPVAFWCNPISGHNTLYWYLQNLGQGPELLIRYENEEAVDDSQLPKDRFSAERLKGVDSTLKIQPAELGDSAVYLCASSPGQGAGELFFGEGSRLTVL.

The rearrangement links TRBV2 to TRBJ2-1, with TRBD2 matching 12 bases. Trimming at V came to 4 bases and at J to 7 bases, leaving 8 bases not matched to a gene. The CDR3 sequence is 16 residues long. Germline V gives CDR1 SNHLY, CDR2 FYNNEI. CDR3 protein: CASSGPTSGRINEQFF. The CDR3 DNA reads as TGTGCCAGCAGTGGCCCCACTAGCGGGAGGATAAATGAGCAGTTCTTC. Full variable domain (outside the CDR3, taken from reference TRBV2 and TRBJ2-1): EPEVTQTPSHQVTQMGQEVILRCVPISNHLYFYWYRQILGQKVEFLVSFYNNEISEKSEIFDDQFSVERPDGSNFTLKIRSTKLEDSAMYFCASSGPTSGRINEQFFGPGTRLTVL.

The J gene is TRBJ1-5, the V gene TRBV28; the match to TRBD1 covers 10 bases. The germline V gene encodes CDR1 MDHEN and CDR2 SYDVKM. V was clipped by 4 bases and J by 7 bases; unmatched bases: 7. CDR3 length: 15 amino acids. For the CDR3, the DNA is TGTGCCAGCAGTTCCGACAGGGGGCTGGGGCAGCCCCAGCATTTT. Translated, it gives CASSSDRGLGQPQHF.

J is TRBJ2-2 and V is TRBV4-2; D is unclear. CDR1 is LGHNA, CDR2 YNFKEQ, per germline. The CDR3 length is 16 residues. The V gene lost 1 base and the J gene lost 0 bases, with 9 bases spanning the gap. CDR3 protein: CASSQVFAANTGELFF. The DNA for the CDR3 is TGTGCCAGCAGCCAAGTTTTTGCGGCGAACACCGGGGAGCTGTTTTTT.

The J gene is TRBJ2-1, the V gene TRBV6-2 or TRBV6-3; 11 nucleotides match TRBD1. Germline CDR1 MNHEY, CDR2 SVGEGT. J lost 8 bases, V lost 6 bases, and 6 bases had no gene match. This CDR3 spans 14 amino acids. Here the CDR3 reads CASSFRTGGDEQFF. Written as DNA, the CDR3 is TGTGCCAGCAGCTTCAGGACAGGGGGCGATGAGCAGTTCTTC.

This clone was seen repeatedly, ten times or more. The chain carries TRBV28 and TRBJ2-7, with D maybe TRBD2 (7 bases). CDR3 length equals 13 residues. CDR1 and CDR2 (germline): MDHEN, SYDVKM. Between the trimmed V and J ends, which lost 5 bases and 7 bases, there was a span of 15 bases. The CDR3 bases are TGTGCCAGCAGTCCAGGGAGGGGGGTTGAGCAGTACTTC. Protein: CASSPGRGVEQYF.

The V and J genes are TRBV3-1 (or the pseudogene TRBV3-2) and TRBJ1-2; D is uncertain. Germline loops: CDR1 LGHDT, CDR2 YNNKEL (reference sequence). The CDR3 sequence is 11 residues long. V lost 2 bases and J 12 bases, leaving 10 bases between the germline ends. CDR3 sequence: CASSQFGRDTF. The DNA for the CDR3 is TGTGCCAGCAGCCAATTCGGCCGGGACACCTTC.

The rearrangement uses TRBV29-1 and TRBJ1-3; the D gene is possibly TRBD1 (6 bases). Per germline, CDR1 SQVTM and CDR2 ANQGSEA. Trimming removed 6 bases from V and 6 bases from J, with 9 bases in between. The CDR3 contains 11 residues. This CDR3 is CSVGGANTIYF. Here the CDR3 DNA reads TGCAGCGTAGGGGGTGCAAACACCATATATTTT.

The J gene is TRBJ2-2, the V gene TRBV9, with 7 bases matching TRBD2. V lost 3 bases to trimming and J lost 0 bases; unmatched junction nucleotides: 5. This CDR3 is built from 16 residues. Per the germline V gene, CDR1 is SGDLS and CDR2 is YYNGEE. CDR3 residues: CASSATSGANTGELFF. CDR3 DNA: TGTGCCAGCAGCGCAACCAGCGGGGCGAACACCGGGGAGCTGTTTTTT.

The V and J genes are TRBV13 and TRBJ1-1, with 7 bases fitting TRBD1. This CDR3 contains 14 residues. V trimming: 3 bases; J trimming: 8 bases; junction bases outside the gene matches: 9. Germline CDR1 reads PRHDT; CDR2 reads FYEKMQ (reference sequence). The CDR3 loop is CASSFLRGGAEAFF. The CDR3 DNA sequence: TGTGCCAGCAGCTTTCTCAGGGGGGGCGCCGAAGCTTTCTTT.

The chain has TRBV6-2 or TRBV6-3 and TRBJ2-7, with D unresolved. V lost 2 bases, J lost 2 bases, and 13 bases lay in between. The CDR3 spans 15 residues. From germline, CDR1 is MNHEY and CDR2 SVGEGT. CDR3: CASSYSLTPTYEQYF. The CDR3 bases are TGTGCCAGCAGTTACAGTCTTACTCCGACCTACGAGCAGTACTTC.